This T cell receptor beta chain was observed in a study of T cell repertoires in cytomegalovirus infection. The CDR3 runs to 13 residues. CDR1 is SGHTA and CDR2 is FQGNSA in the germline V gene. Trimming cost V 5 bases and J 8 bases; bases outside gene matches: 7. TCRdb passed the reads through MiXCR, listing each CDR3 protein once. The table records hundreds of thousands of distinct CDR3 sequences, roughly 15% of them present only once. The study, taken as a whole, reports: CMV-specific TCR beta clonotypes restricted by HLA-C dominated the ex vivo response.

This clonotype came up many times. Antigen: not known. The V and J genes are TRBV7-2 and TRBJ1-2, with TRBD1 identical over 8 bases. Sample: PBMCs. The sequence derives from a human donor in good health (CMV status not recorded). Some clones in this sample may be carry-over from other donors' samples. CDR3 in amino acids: CASSDRGGLGYTF. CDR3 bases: TGTGCCAGCAGCGACAGGGGAGGACTCGGCTACACCTTC. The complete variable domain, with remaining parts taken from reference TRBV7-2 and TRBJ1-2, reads GAGVSQSPSNKVTEKGKDVELRCDPISGHTALYWYRQSLGQGLEFLIYFQGNSAPDKSGLPSDRFSAERTGGSVSTLTIQRTQQEDSAVYLCASSDRGGLGYTFGSGTRLTVV.